This TCR beta chain was captured in a study of regulatory T cells in long-lasting Graves disease. Building the TCR beta libraries relied on iRepertoire HTBI primers, and CDR3 regions underwent Arm-PCR. Authors' methods: Looking across samples, the authors found 55 to 70 TRBV and some 15 TRBJ segments. From the multiplex PCR reads, TCRdb called clonotypes with MiXCR, one entry per CDR3 protein. TCRdb assigned the V and J calls; the authors' analysis was not used. Here the sample spans about 460,000 distinct CDR3 sequences, around 15% being singletons. Time point in this sample: newly diagnosed GD, antithyroid drugs for less than 3 months. Generation of the TCR library employed RNA extracted from PBMCs. This clonotype was observed many times. Its antigen is currently unknown. The CDR3 extends over 14 amino acids. V gave up 7 bases and J gave up 2 bases; unmatched junction bases: 4. In germline, CDR1 is MDHEN, CDR2 SYDVKM.

Whole-study results and caveats: Among persistent patients, a larger number of public clonotypes were shared (about 3,000) than among newly diagnosed patients (roughly 970).

The same specimen was also included in a second study, on T cells in Graves' hyperthyroidism and ophthalmopathy. From that study: Newly diagnosed patients aged 18 to 65 had hyperthyroidism of under 2 months' duration.

Source: peripheral blood mononuclear cells (PBMCs), taken at new diagnosis, from a patient treated with antithyroid drugs. The chain has TRBV28 and TRBJ2-7; 11 bases are a match to TRBD1. The receptor was isolated from a woman between 45 and 60 years old with Graves disease. CDR3 residues: CASIGQGATYEQYF. CDR3 nucleotides: TGTGCCAGCATTGGACAGGGGGCAACCTACGAGCAGTACTTC.